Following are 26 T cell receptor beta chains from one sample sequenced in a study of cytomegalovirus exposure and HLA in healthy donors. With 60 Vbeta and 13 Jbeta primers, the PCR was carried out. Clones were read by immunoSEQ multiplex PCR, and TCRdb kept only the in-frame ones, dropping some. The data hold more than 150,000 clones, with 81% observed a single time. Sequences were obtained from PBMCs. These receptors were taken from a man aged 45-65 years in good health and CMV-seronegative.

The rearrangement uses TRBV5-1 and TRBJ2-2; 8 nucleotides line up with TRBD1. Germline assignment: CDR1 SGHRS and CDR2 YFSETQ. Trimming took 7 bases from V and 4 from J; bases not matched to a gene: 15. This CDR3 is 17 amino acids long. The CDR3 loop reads CASGSTPGGAGTGELFF. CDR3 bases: TGCGCCAGCGGGTCGACACCAGGGGGCGCGGGCACCGGGGAGCTGTTTTTT.

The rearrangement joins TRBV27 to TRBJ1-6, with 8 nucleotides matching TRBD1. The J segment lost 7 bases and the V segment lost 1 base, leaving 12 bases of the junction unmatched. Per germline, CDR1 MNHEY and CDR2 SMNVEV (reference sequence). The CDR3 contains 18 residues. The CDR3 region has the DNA TGTGCCAGCAGTTTATGGGCGGGACAGGCCCTTTGGAATTCACCCCTCCACTTT. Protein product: CASSLWAGQALWNSPLHF.

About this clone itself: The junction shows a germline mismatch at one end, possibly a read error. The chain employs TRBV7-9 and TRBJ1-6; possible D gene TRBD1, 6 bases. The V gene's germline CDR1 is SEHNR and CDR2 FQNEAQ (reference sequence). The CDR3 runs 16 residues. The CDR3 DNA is TGTTCCAGCAACGGGGGGGCCGGAGGGTCGAATTCACCCCTCCACTTT. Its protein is CSSNGGAGGSNSPLHF.

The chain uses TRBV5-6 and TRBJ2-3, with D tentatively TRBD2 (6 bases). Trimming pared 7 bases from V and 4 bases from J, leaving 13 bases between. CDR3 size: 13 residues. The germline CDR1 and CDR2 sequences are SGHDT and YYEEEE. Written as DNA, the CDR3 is TGTGCCAGCGCGCCTTGGGGGGCAGATACGCAGTATTTT. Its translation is CASAPWGADTQYF. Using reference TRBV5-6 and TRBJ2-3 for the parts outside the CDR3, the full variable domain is DAGVTQSPTHLIKTRGQQVTLRCSPKSGHDTVSWYQQALGQGPQFIFQYYEEEERQRGNFPDRFSGHQFPNYSSELNVNALLLGDSALYLCASAPWGADTQYFGPGTRLTVL.

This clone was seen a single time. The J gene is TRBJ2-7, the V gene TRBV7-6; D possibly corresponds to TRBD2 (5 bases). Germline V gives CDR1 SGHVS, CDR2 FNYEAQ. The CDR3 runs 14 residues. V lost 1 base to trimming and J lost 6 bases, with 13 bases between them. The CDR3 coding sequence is TGTGCCAGCAGCTTAGACCTCCGAGGGCCCGAGCAGTACTTC. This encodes CASSLDLRGPEQYF. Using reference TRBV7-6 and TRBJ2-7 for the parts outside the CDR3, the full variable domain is GAGVSQSPRYKVTKRGQDVALRCDPISGHVSLYWYRQALGQGPEFLTYFNYEAQQDKSGLPNDRFSAERPEGSISTLTIQRTEQRDSAMYRCASSLDLRGPEQYFGPGTRLTVT.

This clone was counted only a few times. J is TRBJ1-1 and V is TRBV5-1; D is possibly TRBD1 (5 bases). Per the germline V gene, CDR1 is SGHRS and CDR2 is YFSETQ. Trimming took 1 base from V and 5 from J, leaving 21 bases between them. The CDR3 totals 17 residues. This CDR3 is CASSLFGGWGEGTEAFF. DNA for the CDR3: TGCGCCAGCAGCTTGTTTGGAGGATGGGGGGAGGGAACTGAAGCTTTCTTT.

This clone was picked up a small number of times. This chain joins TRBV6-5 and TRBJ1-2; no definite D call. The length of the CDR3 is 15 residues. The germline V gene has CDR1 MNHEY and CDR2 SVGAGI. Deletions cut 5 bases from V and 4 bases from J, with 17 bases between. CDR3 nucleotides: TGTGCCAGCAGTCCCCAACCCACAGCTGCCTATGGCTACACCTTC. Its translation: CASSPQPTAAYGYTF.

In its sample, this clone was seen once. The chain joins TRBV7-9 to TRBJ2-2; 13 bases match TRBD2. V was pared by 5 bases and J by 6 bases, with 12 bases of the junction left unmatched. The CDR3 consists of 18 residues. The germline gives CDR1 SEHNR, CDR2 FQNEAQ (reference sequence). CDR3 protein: CASSPRTSGGVGAGELFF. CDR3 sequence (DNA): TGTGCCAGCAGCCCCCGGACTAGCGGGGGTGTAGGGGCCGGGGAGCTGTTTTTT.

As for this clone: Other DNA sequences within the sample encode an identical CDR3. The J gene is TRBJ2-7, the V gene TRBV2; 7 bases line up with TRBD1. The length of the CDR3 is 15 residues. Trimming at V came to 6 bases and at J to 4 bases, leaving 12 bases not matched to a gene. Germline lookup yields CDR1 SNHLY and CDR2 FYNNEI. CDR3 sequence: CASRNSGTETYEQYF. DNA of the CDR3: TGTGCCAGCAGGAATTCCGGGACAGAGACTTACGAGCAGTACTTC. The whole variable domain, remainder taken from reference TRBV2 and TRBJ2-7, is EPEVTQTPSHQVTQMGQEVILRCVPISNHLYFYWYRQILGQKVEFLVSFYNNEISEKSEIFDDQFSVERPDGSNFTLKIRSTKLEDSAMYFCASRNSGTETYEQYFGPGTRLTVT.

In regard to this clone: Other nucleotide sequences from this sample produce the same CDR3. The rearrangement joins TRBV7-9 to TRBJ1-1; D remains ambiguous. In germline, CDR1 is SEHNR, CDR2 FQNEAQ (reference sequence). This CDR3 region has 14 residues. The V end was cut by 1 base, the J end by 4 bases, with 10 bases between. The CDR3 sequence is CASSLVGQGTEAFF. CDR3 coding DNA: TGTGCCAGCAGCTTAGTGGGCCAAGGCACTGAAGCTTTCTTT.

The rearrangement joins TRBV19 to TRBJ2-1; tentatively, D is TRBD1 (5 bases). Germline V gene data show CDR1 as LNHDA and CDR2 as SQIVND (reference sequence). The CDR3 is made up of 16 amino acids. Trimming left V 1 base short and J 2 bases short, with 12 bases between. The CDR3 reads CASSIARQTPYNEQFF. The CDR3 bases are TGTGCCAGTAGTATAGCCCGACAGACACCCTACAATGAGCAGTTCTTC.

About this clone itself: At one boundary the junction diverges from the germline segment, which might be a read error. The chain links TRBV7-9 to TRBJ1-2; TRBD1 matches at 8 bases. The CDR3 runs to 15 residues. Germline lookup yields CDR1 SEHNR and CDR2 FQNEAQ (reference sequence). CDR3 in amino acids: CSSSLDLQGAHGYTF. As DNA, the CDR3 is TGTTCCAGCAGCTTAGATCTGCAGGGGGCGCATGGCTACACCTTC.

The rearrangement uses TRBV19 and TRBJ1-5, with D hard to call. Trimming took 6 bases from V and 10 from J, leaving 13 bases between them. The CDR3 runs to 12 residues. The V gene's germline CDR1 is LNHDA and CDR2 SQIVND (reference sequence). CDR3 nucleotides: TGTGCCAGTAGGAACCGCGGGGTACCCCAGCATTTT. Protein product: CASRNRGVPQHF.

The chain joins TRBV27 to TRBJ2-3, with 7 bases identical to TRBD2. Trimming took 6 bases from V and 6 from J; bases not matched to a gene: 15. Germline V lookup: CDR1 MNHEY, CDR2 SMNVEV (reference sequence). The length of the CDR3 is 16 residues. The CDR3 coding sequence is TGTGCCAGCAGAGCGGGGATGGGGGTCCTTTCCGATACGCAGTATTTT. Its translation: CASRAGMGVLSDTQYF.

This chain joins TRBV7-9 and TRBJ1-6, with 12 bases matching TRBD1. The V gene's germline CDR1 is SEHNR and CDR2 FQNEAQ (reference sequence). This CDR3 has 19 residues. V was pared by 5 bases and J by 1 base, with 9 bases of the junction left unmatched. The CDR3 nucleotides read TGTGCCAGCAGCACAGGGACAGGGGGCACAAGTTCCTATAATTCACCCCTCCACTTT. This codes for CASSTGTGGTSSYNSPLHF. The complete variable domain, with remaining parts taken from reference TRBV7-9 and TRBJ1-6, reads DTGVSQNPRHKITKRGQNVTFRCDPISEHNRLYWYRQTLGQGPEFLTYFQNEAQLEKSRLLSDRFSAERPKGSFSTLEIQRTEQGDSAMYLCASSTGTGGTSSYNSPLHFGNGTRLTVT.

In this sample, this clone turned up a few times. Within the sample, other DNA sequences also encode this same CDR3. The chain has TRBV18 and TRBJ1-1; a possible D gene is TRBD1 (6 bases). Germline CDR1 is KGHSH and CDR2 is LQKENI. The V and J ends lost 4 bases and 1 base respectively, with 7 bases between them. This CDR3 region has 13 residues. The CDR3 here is CASSQGENTEAFF. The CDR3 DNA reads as TGTGCCAGCTCACAGGGGGAGAACACTGAAGCTTTCTTT.

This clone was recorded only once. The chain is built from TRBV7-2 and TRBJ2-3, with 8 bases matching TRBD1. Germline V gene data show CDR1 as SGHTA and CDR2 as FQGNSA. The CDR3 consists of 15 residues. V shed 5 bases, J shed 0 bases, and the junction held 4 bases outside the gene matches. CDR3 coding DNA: TGTGCCAGCAGCCCTACAGGGGGGAGCACAGATACGCAGTATTTT. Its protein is CASSPTGGSTDTQYF. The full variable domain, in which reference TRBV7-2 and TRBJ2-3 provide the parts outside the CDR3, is GAGVSQSPSNKVTEKGKDVELRCDPISGHTALYWYRQSLGQGLEFLIYFQGNSAPDKSGLPSDRFSAERTGGSVSTLTIQRTQQEDSAVYLCASSPTGGSTDTQYFGPGTRLTVL.

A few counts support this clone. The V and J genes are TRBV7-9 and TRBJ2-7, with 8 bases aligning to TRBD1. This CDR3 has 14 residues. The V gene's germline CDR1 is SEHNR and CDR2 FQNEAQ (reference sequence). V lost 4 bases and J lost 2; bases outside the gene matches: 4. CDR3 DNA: TGTGCCAGCAGCTCCCGGACAGGGCCCTACGAGCAGTACTTC. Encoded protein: CASSSRTGPYEQYF. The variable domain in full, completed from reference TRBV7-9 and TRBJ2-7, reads DTGVSQNPRHKITKRGQNVTFRCDPISEHNRLYWYRQTLGQGPEFLTYFQNEAQLEKSRLLSDRFSAERPKGSFSTLEIQRTEQGDSAMYLCASSSRTGPYEQYFGPGTRLTVT.

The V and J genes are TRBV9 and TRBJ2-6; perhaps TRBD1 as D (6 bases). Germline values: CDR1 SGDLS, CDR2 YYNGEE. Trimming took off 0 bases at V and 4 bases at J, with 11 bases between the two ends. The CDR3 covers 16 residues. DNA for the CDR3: TGTGCCAGCAGCGTAGTAGCAGGGGCCGGGGCCAACGTCCTGACTTTC. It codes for CASSVVAGAGANVLTF.

The CDR3 loop reads CAISRDRDTDTQYF. CDR3 nucleotides: TGTGCCATCAGTAGGGACAGGGATACAGATACGCAGTATTTT. The gene calls are TRBV10-3 and TRBJ2-3; 9 nucleotides align to TRBD1. This CDR3 has 14 amino acids. From germline, CDR1 is ENHRY and CDR2 SYGVKD. Trimming cost V 5 bases and J 3 bases; bases outside gene matches: 3.

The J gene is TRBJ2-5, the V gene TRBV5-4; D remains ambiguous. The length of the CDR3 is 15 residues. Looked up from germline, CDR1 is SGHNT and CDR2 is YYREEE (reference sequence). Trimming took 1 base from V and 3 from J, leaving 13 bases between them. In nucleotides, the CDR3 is TGTGCCAGCAGCTTGCCCTTAGAGGTGAAAGAGACCCAGTACTTC. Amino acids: CASSLPLEVKETQYF.

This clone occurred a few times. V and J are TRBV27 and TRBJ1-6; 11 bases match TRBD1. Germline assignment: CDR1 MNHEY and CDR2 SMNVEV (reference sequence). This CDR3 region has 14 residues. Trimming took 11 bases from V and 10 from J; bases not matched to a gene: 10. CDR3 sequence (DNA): TGTGCCTCCGCGACGGGACAGGGGGAATCACCCCTCCACTTT. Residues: CASATGQGESPLHF.

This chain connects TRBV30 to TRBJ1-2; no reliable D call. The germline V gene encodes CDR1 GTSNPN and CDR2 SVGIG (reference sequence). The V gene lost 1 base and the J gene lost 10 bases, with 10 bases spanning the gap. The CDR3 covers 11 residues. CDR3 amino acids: CAWSAASVYTF. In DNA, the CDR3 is TGTGCCTGGAGTGCGGCTAGCGTCTACACCTTC.

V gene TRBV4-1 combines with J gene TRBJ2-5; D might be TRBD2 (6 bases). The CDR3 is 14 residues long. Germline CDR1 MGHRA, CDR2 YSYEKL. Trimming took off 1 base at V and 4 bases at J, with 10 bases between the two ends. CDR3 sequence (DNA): TGCGCCAGCAGCCAAGGGGCGGGGACAGAGACCCAGTACTTC. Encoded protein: CASSQGAGTETQYF.

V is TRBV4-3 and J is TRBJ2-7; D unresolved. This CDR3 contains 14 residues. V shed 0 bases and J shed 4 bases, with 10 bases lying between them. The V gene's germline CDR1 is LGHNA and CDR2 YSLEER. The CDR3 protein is CASSQDLRGYEQYF. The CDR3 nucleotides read TGCGCCAGCAGCCAAGATTTGCGAGGATACGAGCAGTACTTC.

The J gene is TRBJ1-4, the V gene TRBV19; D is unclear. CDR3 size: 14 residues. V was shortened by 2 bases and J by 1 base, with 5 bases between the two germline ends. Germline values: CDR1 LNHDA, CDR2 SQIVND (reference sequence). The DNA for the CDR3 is TGTGCCAGTAGTATAACACGAACTAATGAAAAACTGTTTTTT. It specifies CASSITRTNEKLFF.